This T cell receptor beta chain appears in the sequencing data of a study of cytomegalovirus exposure and HLA in healthy donors (dated by TCRdb to 2015 to 2018). Turning to the overall study: An earlier analysis of under 600 of the donors reported 250 to 350 Gb of sequence data and 100 million to 130 million unique TCR beta sequences from around 200 million T cells. An early release covering 550 to 650 HLA-typed donors comprised 250 to 350 gigabases of sequencing data and 85 million or so unique TCR sequences. Of the 300 to 500 genotyped donors, 80% to 90% were placed in the genetic ancestry cluster associated with self-reported Caucasian donors. The study was designed to test whether signatures of past pathogen exposure could be identified by cataloging public T cell receptors. Using immunosequencing, the study profiled T cell repertoires from 666 subjects and related those repertoires to cytomegalovirus serostatus. Besides the first cohort of roughly 640 subjects, a separate validation cohort made up of over a hundred different subjects was used. To predict cytomegalovirus infection status, the study brought together high-throughput TCR immunosequencing, statistical association of individual TCRs with disease status, and machine learning. In a later analysis, previously published TCR beta repertoires from 670 or so donors were re-analyzed and high-resolution HLA genotyping was added so that TCR occurrence patterns could be studied. Rather than drawing on any new phenotypic data, the later analysis identified candidate immune exposures from TCR beta sequences and the way those sequences occurred across donors. An earlier analysis of 450 to 750 of the donors used high-throughput TCR beta sequencing to judge whether each TCR beta V gene segment behaved as functional or pseudogenic. Donor age, sex, ethnicity and CMV serostatus were compiled alongside the repertoire data. A later genetic analysis used genome-wide SNP genotypes for 398 of the 666 donors, treating that subset as a discovery cohort. Every discovery cohort repertoire had been produced on one sequencing platform. Class I and class II HLA loci were covered by the typing at four-digit resolution. The number of typed donors differed by locus: 629-630 for A, B, C, DRB1 and DQB1; approximately 520 for DQA1; 606 for DPA1; and roughly 450 for DPB1. About 5 DR-DQ haplotypes were handled as single units for association and clustering, since linkage in the cohort was strong. Across some 400 genotyped donors of the cohort, an average of about 240,000 unique TCR beta nucleotide sequences per donor were sequenced, and roughly 17% of those sequences were non-productive.

The CDR3, cysteine through phenylalanine, is 14 amino acids long. Only CDR3 DNA remains: 42 bases, in frame from the first base. V and J are trimmed by 3 bases and 0 bases, and the gene matches miss 2 bases of the junction. For CDR1 and CDR2, the germline V gene (reference sequence) lists LNHDA and SQIVND. The cohort comprised more than 550 healthy bone marrow donors. At the time of sampling, all cohort members were nominally healthy, though unrecorded immune exposures were likely present. The donor tested CMV seronegative, placing the donor among the 350 to 400 seronegative members of the cohort. Each donor provided a peripheral blood sample, and peripheral blood mononuclear cells were used for TCR beta sequencing. Genomic DNA was extracted from the blood cell samples with the Qiagen DNeasy Blood Extraction Kit. This clone was found once. This clone's antigen is unknown. Base qualities are not at hand, and no much larger clone is one base apart.

The library was built by means of the immunoSEQ multiplex PCR assay. The multiplex PCR relied on a mix of 60 forward primers for TCR Vbeta segments and 13 reverse primers for TCR Jbeta segments. The CDR3 region of rearranged TCR beta genes was amplified from genomic DNA by a multiplex PCR assay. Amplified TCR beta libraries were sequenced as 87-base-pair reads on the Illumina HiSeq System. Per the source publication's procedure: Across the 670 or so repertoires, a later analysis counted around 80 million unique TCR beta chains, about 10 million of which were shared by at least two donors. A nearest-neighbor algorithm error-corrected the raw reads and collapsed the reads into unique sequences, merging closely related sequences to remove PCR and sequencing errors. CDR3 sequences were aligned to IMGT reference sequences to assign V, D and J gene segments. For a sequence to be retained, a match of at least six nucleotides to both a V gene segment and a J gene segment was required. A rearrangement counted as productive if the CDR3 had no stop codons and remained in frame with V and J, and every other rearrangement counted as non-productive. Following IMGT convention, CDR3 was defined as the stretch from the second conserved V-encoded cysteine to the conserved J-encoded phenylalanine. In an earlier analysis of 587 of the donors, sequences lacking an unambiguous match to a single V gene segment were excluded. In an earlier analysis of 587 of the donors, a V segment was called functional when productive rearrangements were above 56.7%, and segregating when the standard deviation between donors exceeded 5%. A statistical classification framework was developed to diagnose cytomegalovirus status using the catalog of TCR beta chain sequences. V and J gene assignment, in a later analysis, came from comparing TCR nucleotide sequences with IMGT/GENE-DB human TR gene sequences. A later analysis assigned CDR3 sequences and most-parsimonious VDJ recombination scenarios with the TCRdist pipeline. In a later analysis, every TCR beta chain was defined by the combination of its CDR3 amino acid sequence and its V-gene family, and reads without a unique V-gene family were dropped. As a way to deal with suspected cross-contamination and a sequencing artifact, a later analysis dropped roughly 620 nucleotide sequences that were highly shared and had low generation probability. For each public chain, a later analysis derived a clonal expansion index from normalized ranks of inferred template counts within each repertoire. Generation probabilities in a later analysis came from a VDJ recombination model fitted to out-of-frame rearrangements, and those results were checked against IGoR. In a later analysis, TCR-TCR, TCR-HLA and TCR-CMV co-occurrence was scored with hypergeometric tests, and a repertoire-size bias correction was applied to TCR pairs. In a later analysis, false discovery rates were estimated by permuting HLA or CMV assignments 20 times. In a later analysis, co-occurring TCRs were grouped using DBSCAN, with TCRdist sequence similarity added in when clustering inside HLA-allele-positive subsets. Repertoires with fewer than 30,000 or more than 120,000 public chains, plus five repertoires with anomalous nucleotide sharing, were excluded from co-occurrence clustering. TCRdb took over this immuneACCESS table, retaining in-frame rearrangements with V and J assigned. Such tables are incomplete; in checked studies, under half of the missing clones stem from an unresolved V gene, and the remainder is unexplained. That table furnishes V, J and clone size, whereas the DNA furnished D and trimming. The sample table contains over 150,000 clones; only one count was recorded for roughly 73% of them. The ten largest make up less than 5% of the sample.

The research as a whole found: Presence/absence analyses assumed roughly uniform sequencing depth across donors, an assumption that may not hold. Most CMV-associated TCR beta chains appeared to be HLA-restricted in a later analysis, and the HLA associations seemed to be driven largely by CMV exposure. In vitro tests confirmed that a few of the cytomegalovirus-associated TCR beta chains recognize cytomegalovirus antigens. V-gene and J-gene trimming of TCR beta chains was associated with a missense DCLRE1C variant in a later genetic analysis, and the association was replicated in an independent cohort. While some public TCRs were present in many individuals, most TCR sequences turned up only very rarely across donors. In an earlier analysis of about 600 of the donors, most TCR beta V segments appeared in productive rearrangements about 87% or about 30% of the time, broadly matching IMGT annotations. Because the 87-base-pair reads could not distinguish some IMGT-functional V segments, including TRBV6-2 and TRBV6-3, those segments were excluded. According to a later analysis, TCR association rates differed among HLA loci, with DRB1 alleles showing the most associated TCRs and HLA-C alleles showing the fewest. At a false discovery rate of 0.05, a later analysis linked some 18,000 TCR beta sequences to specific HLA alleles. In both the original and validation cohorts, the classifier was reported to diagnose cytomegalovirus status with high specificity and sensitivity. Because some donors lacked HLA typing at each locus, the association tests relied only on the typed subset. Assigning TCR associations to individual alleles was difficult when HLA alleles, especially DR and DQ, strongly co-occurred. In a later analysis, HLA-associated TCR beta chains were found to be more clonally expanded and to have lower generation probabilities than equally common non-associated chains. Linkage disequilibrium might explain the correlated functional status among segregating V segments, but an unknown experimental factor could not be excluded. A further reported finding was that TCR beta sequences accurately predicted the HLA-A and HLA-B alleles for most subjects in the first cohort. A cluster of highly shared sequence variants was judged likely to represent a technical artifact of the sequencing pipeline. Because counts were too low, about 15 rarely observed V segments, including chromosome 9 orphons, were left out of the earlier analysis of 587 of the donors. This cohort had only TCR beta chains sequenced, and the lack of alpha or paired-chain data limited which features could be detected. According to a later genetic analysis, donors in an Asian-associated ancestry cluster had fewer N-insertions in productive TCRs than the approximately 650-donor mean. It was suggested by the authors that the approach could potentially be generalized to other disease states and immunological phenotypes. A total of roughly 160 TCR beta chains were listed by the study as associated with cytomegalovirus. Immune exposure information for the cohort was limited to CMV serostatus. Several of the top co-occurrence clusters appeared to be linked to parvovirus B19, influenza, CMV and Epstein-Barr virus, according to a later analysis.

The specimen sequenced was PBMCs. Recombination connected TRBV19 to TRBJ2-7; 7 of the junction bases match TRBD1. The sequence came from a male donor in good health and CMV-seronegative. The DNA sequence follows: TGTGCCAGTAGTATGGGACAGCCCTCCTACGAGCAGTACTTC. The resulting protein is CASSMGQPSYEQYF.